The 6 T cell receptor beta chains presented below share a single source sample, sequenced in a study of tumor and adjacent non-tumor tissue in lung cancer (dated by TCRdb to 2016 to 2018). RNA was extracted from bulk unsorted tissue and checked for quality with a NanoDrop ND-1000 and an Agilent 2100. The normal lung samples consisted of distant non-tumor tissue collected more than 3 cm from the tumor edge. Libraries were built with multiplex PCR. Sequencer: Illumina HiSeq 2500. TCRbeta libraries were constructed through three rounds of nested PCR with primers (Table S4) according to protocols modified from ARM-PCR. TCRdb reprocessing: public reads trimmed at Q25 with fastp, clones called with MiXCR, in-frame beta chains kept. CDR3 protein sequences are deduplicated, and each keeps its most common genes and DNA. Here the sample has almost 75,000 distinct CDR3 sequences; about two thirds occur a single time. The ten largest clones take up around a quarter of the sample.

The sequenced sample was distant non-tumor lung tissue. These receptors all stem from a woman in her fifties or sixties with non-small cell lung cancer.

As regards this clonotype: This clone may be a read error of a much larger clone one base away. The chain has TRBV20-1 and TRBJ2-1; 7 bases map to TRBD2. The CDR3 is 16 amino acids. The germline V gene encodes CDR1 DFQATT and CDR2 SNEGSKA (reference sequence). CDR3 bases: TGCAGTGCCCGACCGCCCGGGAGGAGCTCCTACAATGGGCAGTTCTTC. This translates into CSARPPGRSSYNGQFF.

This chain links TRBV4-2 with TRBJ2-7, with D unclear. The J call may be in error: the DNA end matches TRBJ2-1 better. Germline V gives CDR1 LGHNA, CDR2 YNFKEQ. This CDR3 has 15 amino acids. CDR3 in amino acids: CASSQDGVTLKEQFF. CDR3 coding DNA: TGTGCCAGCAGCCAGGATGGGGTGACCCTGAAAGAGCAGTTCTTC.

Comment on this clonotype: One junction end does not reproduce the germline sequence, and a read error may be involved. The gene calls are TRBV5-1 and TRBJ2-1, with 7 nucleotides matching TRBD2. The length of the CDR3 is 14 residues. Germline values: CDR1 SGHRS, CDR2 YFSETQ. In nucleotides, the CDR3 is TGCGCCAACAGCTTGGGCGGGAGCTTGAATGAGCAGTTCTTC. Translation gives CANSLGGSLNEQFF.

With regard to this clonotype: One base away lies a much larger clone, so this may be a sequencing read error. The chain employs TRBV20-1 and TRBJ1-1; D ambiguous. CDR1 is DFQATT and CDR2 is SNEGSKA in the germline V gene (reference sequence). The CDR3 is 15 amino acids. Trimming stripped 0 bases from V and 2 bases from J, with 13 bases between. The CDR3 bases are TGCAGTGCTAGAGATCTCAAGGGCGGAAACACTGAAGCTTTCTTT. Protein sequence: CSARDLKGGNTEAFF.

This clonotype has a handful of counts. The rearrangement links TRBV14 to TRBJ2-5, with D possibly being TRBD2 (5 bases). Germline loops: CDR1 SGHDN, CDR2 FVKESK. The CDR3 sequence is 16 residues long. V shed 1 base and J shed 5 bases, with 17 bases lying between them. This CDR3 is CASSQAMKNREETQYF. The DNA of the CDR3 is TGTGCCAGCAGCCAAGCGATGAAGAATAGGGAGGAGACCCAGTACTTC.

A word on this clonotype: A read error may explain this, as a much larger clone is one base away. The V call is TRBV20-1, the J call TRBJ1-4, with D unclear. The CDR3 extends over 11 amino acids. Germline CDR1 reads DFQATT; CDR2 reads SNEGSKA (reference sequence). The CDR3 sequence: CSARDGETLFF. In DNA, the CDR3 is TGCAGTGCTAGAGATGGTGAAACACTGTTTTTT.